The 28 T cell receptor beta chains below come from one sample, sequenced in a study of technical replicates of blood from several donors. Assay used: immunoSEQ multiplex PCR; TCRdb lists only in-frame clones, some missing. The sample consists of 55,000 to 80,000 clones, about nine tenths of them appearing once. Sequencing was carried out using T cells isolated from PBMCs. These receptor sequences come from a human donor in good health.

The chain combines TRBV23-1 with TRBJ2-3; TRBD1 matches 7 bases. TRBV23-1 is flagged as an ORF with uncertain function. This CDR3 is 15 amino acids long. J lost 3 bases, V lost 3 bases, and 6 bases had no gene match. The CDR3 reads CASSHPRQGTDTQYF. CDR3 bases: TGCGCCAGCAGTCACCCTAGACAGGGTACAGATACGCAGTATTTT.

This chain joins TRBV7-8 and TRBJ1-5; D call uncertain. The CDR3 is 12 amino acids. The V gene's germline CDR1 is SGHVS and CDR2 FQNEAQ. The V end was cut by 2 bases, the J end by 6 bases, with 5 bases between. The CDR3 DNA follows: TGTGCCAGCAGCTTATCTGTTCAGCCCCAGCATTTT. Translated: CASSLSVQPQHF. Complete variable domain (other parts from reference TRBV7-8 and TRBJ1-5): GAGVSQSPRYKVAKRGQDVALRCDPISGHVSLFWYQQALGQGPEFLTYFQNEAQLDKSGLPSDRFFAERPEGSVSTLKIQRTQQEDSAVYLCASSLSVQPQHFGDGTRLSIL.

J is TRBJ1-5 and V is TRBV9; D remains ambiguous. The CDR3 runs to 14 residues. Germline loops: CDR1 SGDLS, CDR2 YYNGEE. V lost 4 bases to trimming and J lost 3 bases, with 11 bases between them. The CDR3 DNA is TGTGCCAGCAGCAGATGGGAGTTCAATCAGCCCCAGCATTTT. As protein: CASSRWEFNQPQHF.

The chain uses TRBV7-2 and TRBJ2-7; the match to TRBD1 covers 7 bases. The CDR3 consists of 14 residues. Trimming cost V 2 bases and J 0 bases; bases outside gene matches: 1. CDR1 and CDR2 from the germline V gene are SGHTA and FQGNSA. The CDR3 region has the DNA TGTGCCAGCAGCTTAAGACAGGGCTCCTACGAGCAGTACTTC. Amino acids: CASSLRQGSYEQYF. The entire variable domain, with the rest obtained from reference TRBV7-2 and TRBJ2-7, is as follows: GAGVSQSPSNKVTEKGKDVELRCDPISGHTALYWYRQSLGQGLEFLIYFQGNSAPDKSGLPSDRFSAERTGGSVSTLTIQRTQQEDSAVYLCASSLRQGSYEQYFGPGTRLTVT.

The chain recombines TRBV5-1 with TRBJ1-2, with 12 positions matching TRBD1. Looked up from germline, CDR1 is SGHRS and CDR2 is YFSETQ. Losses at the gene ends were 2 bases for V and 0 bases for J; bases not matched to a gene: 5. The CDR3 is 17 residues long. CDR3 nucleotides: TGCGCCAGCAGCTTATCCGGGACAGGGGGCACTAACTATGGCTACACCTTC. It is translated as CASSLSGTGGTNYGYTF.

V and J are TRBV5-1 and TRBJ2-6; D not certain. This CDR3 has 15 amino acids. Germline values: CDR1 SGHRS, CDR2 YFSETQ. Trimming stripped 0 bases from V and 3 bases from J, with 7 bases between. CDR3 sequence: CASSLAGGGANVLTF. CDR3 DNA sequence: TGCGCCAGCAGCTTGGCTGGCGGTGGGGCCAACGTCCTGACTTTC.

The V gene is TRBV6-1, the J gene TRBJ1-1; D perhaps matches TRBD1 (6 bases). CDR3 length equals 14 residues. Germline CDR1 is MNHNS and CDR2 is SASEGT. V was shortened by 10 bases and J by 5 bases, with 20 bases between the two germline ends. The CDR3 spells CATDTVGGWTEAFF. Here the CDR3 DNA reads TGTGCCACAGACACAGTTGGGGGCTGGACTGAAGCTTTCTTT.

The rearrangement links TRBV11-1 to TRBJ1-1; D might be TRBD1 (6 bases). Trimming pared 5 bases from V and 0 bases from J, leaving 13 bases between. The CDR3 covers 15 residues. Germline loops: CDR1 SGHAT, CDR2 FQDESV (reference sequence). In DNA, the CDR3 is TGTGCCAGCAGCAAATACAGGGCTATGAACACTGAAGCTTTCTTT. Its translation is CASSKYRAMNTEAFF. Combining the CDR3 with reference TRBV11-1 and TRBJ1-1 gives the whole variable domain EAEVAQSPRYKITEKSQAVAFWCDPISGHATLYWYRQILGQGPELLVQFQDESVVDDSQLPKDRFSAERLKGVDSTLKIQPAELGDSAMYLCASSKYRAMNTEAFFGQGTRLTVV.

The chain employs TRBV10-3 and TRBJ2-2; D is perhaps TRBD2 (6 bases). This CDR3 region has 14 residues. From germline, CDR1 is ENHRY and CDR2 SYGVKD. V was shortened by 10 bases and J by 2 bases, with 14 bases between the two germline ends. The CDR3 bases are TGTGCCACCGGAGCGGGCGGAAACACCGGGGAGCTGTTTTTT. It yields the protein CATGAGGNTGELFF.

This chain connects TRBV18 to TRBJ2-7; 13 nucleotides match TRBD2. J was trimmed by 5 bases and V by 5 bases; bases with no gene match: 9. The CDR3 is made up of 16 amino acids. Germline values: CDR1 KGHSH, CDR2 LQKENI. In nucleotides, the CDR3 is TGTGCCAGCTCAACTGGACTAGCGGGAGTAGTTAACGAGCAGTACTTC. This gives the protein CASSTGLAGVVNEQYF.

The chain links TRBV20-1 to TRBJ2-5, with a tentative D call TRBD2 (5 bases). CDR3 size: 11 residues. Germline CDR1 DFQATT, CDR2 SNEGSKA (reference sequence). With 1 base removed from V and 5 bases from J, the gap between germline ends came to 5 bases. The CDR3 region is CSARAGETQYF. The CDR3 nucleotides read TGCAGTGCTAGAGCGGGGGAGACCCAGTACTTC.

This clone was counted a single time. This chain uses TRBV11-3 with TRBJ2-7; D ambiguous. CDR1 is SGHNT, CDR2 YENEEA, per germline. This CDR3 has 15 amino acids. V was cut by 1 base and J by 2 bases, with 12 bases left in between. CDR3 protein: CASSLGPTGTYEQYF. CDR3 DNA: TGTGCCAGCAGCTTAGGCCCGACTGGTACCTACGAGCAGTACTTC.

The V gene is TRBV7-7, the J gene TRBJ2-3; 7 bases line up with TRBD2. The germline V gene has CDR1 SSHAT and CDR2 FNYEAQ (reference sequence). The length of the CDR3 is 16 residues. The trim removed 4 bases at V and 3 bases at J, leaving 10 bases unmatched. The CDR3 bases are TGTGCCAGCAGCTCGGCTAGCGGCTATTCGACAGATACGCAGTATTTT. As protein: CASSSASGYSTDTQYF.

The rearrangement uses TRBV5-6 and TRBJ2-7; 8 bases line up with TRBD1. The CDR3 contains 12 residues. V shed 4 bases and J 6 bases; nucleotides not matched to a gene: 3. Germline V gives CDR1 SGHDT, CDR2 YYEEEE. CDR3: CASSSDRGEQYF. The CDR3, as DNA: TGTGCCAGCAGCAGCGACAGGGGCGAGCAGTACTTC.

The chain uses TRBV7-6 and TRBJ2-3; D call uncertain. The CDR3 covers 12 residues. In germline, CDR1 is SGHVS, CDR2 FNYEAQ. V gave up 1 base and J gave up 4 bases, with 3 bases separating them. The CDR3 region has the DNA TGTGCCAGCAGCTTAGTCTCAGATACGCAGTATTTT. It translates to CASSLVSDTQYF. The full variable domain, with the rest looked up from reference TRBV7-6 and TRBJ2-3, is GAGVSQSPRYKVTKRGQDVALRCDPISGHVSLYWYRQALGQGPEFLTYFNYEAQQDKSGLPNDRFSAERPEGSISTLTIQRTEQRDSAMYRCASSLVSDTQYFGPGTRLTVL.

J is TRBJ2-3 and V is TRBV5-1; 7 bases match TRBD1. CDR3 length equals 15 residues. Germline CDR1 reads SGHRS; CDR2 reads YFSETQ. The V segment lost 0 bases and the J segment 3 bases; nucleotides outside the gene matches: 4. CDR3 residues: CASSLGQGGTDTQYF. The CDR3 DNA reads as TGCGCCAGCAGCTTGGGACAGGGCGGTACAGATACGCAGTATTTT.

This clone showed up just a few times. The chain employs TRBV6-1 and TRBJ1-1, with TRBD1 as a possible D gene (5 bases). Germline lookup yields CDR1 MNHNS and CDR2 SASEGT. The ends were cut back, 10 bases at V and 7 bases at J, with 19 bases in the middle. The CDR3 has 13 residues. The CDR3 is CATEAWTPNEAFF. CDR3 bases: TGTGCCACCGAGGCCTGGACACCAAATGAAGCTTTCTTT.

This rearrangement joins TRBV4-1 to TRBJ1-5; 7 bases are a match to TRBD1. Germline assignment: CDR1 MGHRA and CDR2 YSYEKL. The V segment lost 0 bases and the J segment 8 bases; nucleotides outside the gene matches: 7. This CDR3 is 15 amino acids long. The DNA for the CDR3 is TGCGCCAGCAGCCAAGATGGAAGACAGGGCAAGCCCCAGCATTTT. It yields the protein CASSQDGRQGKPQHF.

V usage is TRBV4-1 and J usage is TRBJ1-1; 10 bases fit TRBD1. The CDR3 has 17 amino acids. CDR1 is MGHRA and CDR2 is YSYEKL in the germline V gene. Germline trimming cut 4 bases from V and 0 bases from J; bases unmatched to any gene: 8. Here the CDR3 DNA reads TGCGCCAGCAGCCCAAGGACAGGGGGAGGGATGAACACTGAAGCTTTCTTT. It is translated as CASSPRTGGGMNTEAFF.

This chain connects TRBV6-6 to TRBJ1-4; 7 nucleotides match TRBD1. The V and J ends lost 0 bases and 8 bases, in that order; junction bases with no gene match: 3. CDR1 and CDR2 (germline): MNHNY, SVGAGI (reference sequence). The CDR3 totals 14 residues. The DNA for the CDR3 is TGTGCCAGCAGTTACTCTGAGACAGGGGAAAAACTGTTTTTT. It specifies CASSYSETGEKLFF.

In nucleotides, the CDR3 is TGCGCCAGCAGTGGAACTAGGGACTCCGAGCAGTACTTC. It specifies CASSGTRDSEQYF. The chain has TRBV10-2 and TRBJ2-7, with D possibly matching TRBD2 (6 bases). V was clipped by 4 bases and J by 6 bases, with 13 bases between them. The CDR3 spans 13 residues. Germline CDR1 WSHSY, CDR2 SAAADI.

The genes are TRBV6-5 and TRBJ1-5, with 8 bases aligning to TRBD1. This CDR3 has 15 residues. Per the germline V gene, CDR1 is MNHEY and CDR2 is SVGAGI. The ends lost 5 bases at V and 4 bases at J; junction bases unmatched: 7. The CDR3 loop reads CASSARGLGNQPQHF. DNA for the CDR3: TGTGCCAGCAGTGCCAGGGGGCTAGGGAATCAGCCCCAGCATTTT.

This chain uses TRBV9 with TRBJ1-1; 7 nucleotides agree with TRBD1. Germline V gene data show CDR1 as SGDLS and CDR2 as YYNGEE. With 3 bases clipped from V and 3 bases from J, the junction kept 2 bases outside the gene matches. The CDR3 extends over 13 amino acids. The CDR3 DNA is TGTGCCAGCAGCGCCGACAGGGACACTGAAGCTTTCTTT. Translation gives CASSADRDTEAFF.

The chain combines TRBV27 with TRBJ2-7; D gene uncertain. CDR3 size: 14 residues. V was pared by 5 bases and J by 0 bases, with 11 bases between. The germline V gene encodes CDR1 MNHEY and CDR2 SMNVEV (reference sequence). This CDR3 is CASSTIGASYEQYF. The CDR3 DNA sequence: TGTGCCAGCAGTACCATTGGAGCCTCCTACGAGCAGTACTTC.

The V call is TRBV4-3, the J call TRBJ2-3; D unclear. Germline V gene data show CDR1 as LGHNA and CDR2 as YSLEER. The ends were cut back, 2 bases at V and 2 bases at J, with 5 bases in the middle. This CDR3 region has 13 residues. Here the CDR3 reads CASSQSNTDTQYF. The CDR3 nucleotides are TGCGCCAGCAGCCAATCTAACACAGATACGCAGTATTTT.

This rearrangement joins TRBV19 to TRBJ2-1; 9 nucleotides match TRBD1. V was pared by 7 bases and J by 0 bases, with 10 bases of the junction left unmatched. CDR1 LNHDA and CDR2 SQIVND come from the germline V gene (reference sequence). The CDR3 has 17 residues. CDR3 loop: CASTPRDRVGSYNEQFF. In nucleotides, the CDR3 is TGTGCCAGTACCCCCCGGGACAGGGTGGGCTCCTACAATGAGCAGTTCTTC. Filled out from reference TRBV19 and TRBJ2-1, the complete variable domain reads DGGITQSPKYLFRKEGQNVTLSCEQNLNHDAMYWYRQDPGQGLRLIYYSQIVNDFQKGDIAEGYSVSREKKESFPLTVTSAQKNPTAFYLCASTPRDRVGSYNEQFFGPGTRLTVL.

The chain links TRBV19 to TRBJ2-7; 9 bases agree with TRBD1. The CDR3 covers 15 residues. Germline V gene data show CDR1 as LNHDA and CDR2 as SQIVND (reference sequence). The J segment lost 3 bases and the V segment lost 4 bases, leaving 7 bases of the junction unmatched. The CDR3 coding sequence is TGTGCCAGTAGTAGAACCGGGACAGGGAACTACGAGCAGTACTTC. Its protein is CASSRTGTGNYEQYF.

The chain carries TRBV6-4 and TRBJ2-1, with a tentative D call TRBD2 (6 bases). Trimming removed 5 bases from V and 5 bases from J, with 13 bases in between. The CDR3 has 14 amino acids. Germline V gene lookup returns CDR1 MRHNA and CDR2 SNTAGT. The CDR3 spells CASSPGEENNEQFF. CDR3 in DNA: TGTGCCAGCAGTCCCGGGGAGGAGAACAATGAGCAGTTCTTC.